The clone carrying this TCR beta chain was seen only once. The antigen remains unidentified. This sample's time point: week 5, during vaccination. In the vaccine, a single dose held 300 ug of the mutant IDH1 20-mer peptide, along with topical imiquimod. The sample belongs to a study of a mutant IDH1 vaccine in newly diagnosed glioma. Overall study context: In weeks 1, 3, 5, 7, 11, 15, 19 and 23, patients were vaccinated. Treated patients showed a male proportion of about 60%, a female proportion of around 38%, and a mean age of around 39 years.

TCRdb's table, derived via immunoSEQ multiplex PCR, lists solely in-frame clones and lacks some. Of 25,000 to 30,000 clones listed, 79% were seen once; the top ten hold approximately 7%. Germline V gene sequence: CDR1 WNHNN, CDR2 SYGVQD (reference sequence). Deletions cut 0 bases from V and 2 bases from J, with 11 bases between. The CDR3 extends over 16 amino acids. The material sequenced was PBMCs, taken from a glioma patient whose treatment included an IDH1 peptide vaccine. The source of this sequence is a man aged 35 to 55 with glioma. Some clones in this sample may be carry-over from other donors' samples. The gene calls are TRBV10-1 and TRBJ2-4; D gene unclear. For the CDR3, the DNA is TGCGCCAGCAGTGAGTCCGGCACAGAGTCCAAAAACATTCAGTACTTC. Protein product: CASSESGTESKNIQYF.